This T cell receptor (beta chain) was obtained from a study of neurological immune-mediated disorders. Regarding the study as a whole: Expanded clones shared no identical CDR3 amino acid sequences across subjects, which suggested private TCR-beta repertoires in all groups. Expansion of TCR clones was greatest in HTLV-1-associated myelopathy and smallest in multiple sclerosis, where it fell below that of healthy controls.

Trimming cost V 5 bases and J 8 bases; bases outside gene matches: 5. The CDR3 contains 13 residues. Germline assignment: CDR1 DFQATT and CDR2 SNEGSKA (reference sequence). This clonotype has at least ten counts. No antigen is known for it. Time point here: technical triplicate 2. Unsorted libraries were prepared from 2 million PBMCs held at -80 C. The making of cDNA relied on 5'RACE with 10-nucleotide random UMIs. Each CDR3 protein is one row after TCRdb ran MiXCR on the 5' RACE reads. The top ten clones hold 3.5% to 5.5% of a sample with about 59,000 distinct CDR3 sequences, 24% of them seen once. The origin of this receptor is a man aged 60 to 75 with HTLV-1-associated myelopathy (HAM/TSP). The specimen sequenced was PBMCs. This chain joins TRBV20-1 and TRBJ2-1, with 11 bases fitting TRBD2. The CDR3 DNA follows: TGCAGTGCTCCCATTAGCGGGAGGGATGAGCAGTTCTTC. Its translation: CSAPISGRDEQFF.